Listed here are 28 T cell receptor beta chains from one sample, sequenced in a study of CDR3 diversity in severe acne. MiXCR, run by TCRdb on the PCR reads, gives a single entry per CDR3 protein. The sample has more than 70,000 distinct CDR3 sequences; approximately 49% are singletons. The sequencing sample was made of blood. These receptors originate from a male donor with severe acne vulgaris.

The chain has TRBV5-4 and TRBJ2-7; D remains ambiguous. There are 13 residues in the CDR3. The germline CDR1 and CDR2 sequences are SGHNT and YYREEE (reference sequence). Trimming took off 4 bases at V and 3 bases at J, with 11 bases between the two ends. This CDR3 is CASSPDGLYEQYF. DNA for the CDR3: TGTGCCAGCAGCCCTGACGGGCTCTACGAGCAGTACTTC.

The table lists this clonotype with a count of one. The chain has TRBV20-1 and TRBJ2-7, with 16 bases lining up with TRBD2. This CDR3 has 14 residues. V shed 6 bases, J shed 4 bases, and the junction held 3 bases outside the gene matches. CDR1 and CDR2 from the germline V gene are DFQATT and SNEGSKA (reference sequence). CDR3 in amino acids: CSAPGLAGGYEQYV. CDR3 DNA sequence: TGCAGTGCCCCGGGACTAGCGGGAGGGTACGAGCAGTACGTC.

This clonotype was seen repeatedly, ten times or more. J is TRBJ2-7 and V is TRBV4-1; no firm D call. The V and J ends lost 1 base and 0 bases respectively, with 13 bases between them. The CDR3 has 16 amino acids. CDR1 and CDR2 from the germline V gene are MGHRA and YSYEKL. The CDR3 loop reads CASSQGTLLVSYEQYF. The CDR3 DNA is TGCGCCAGCAGCCAAGGGACGCTCCTAGTCTCCTACGAGCAGTACTTC.

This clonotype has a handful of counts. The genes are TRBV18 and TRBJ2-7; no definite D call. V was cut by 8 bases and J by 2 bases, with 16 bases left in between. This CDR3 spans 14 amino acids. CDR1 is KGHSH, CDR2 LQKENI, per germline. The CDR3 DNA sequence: TGTGCCAGCGCGGAACAGAGTGAAACCTACGAGCAGTACTTC. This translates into CASAEQSETYEQYF.

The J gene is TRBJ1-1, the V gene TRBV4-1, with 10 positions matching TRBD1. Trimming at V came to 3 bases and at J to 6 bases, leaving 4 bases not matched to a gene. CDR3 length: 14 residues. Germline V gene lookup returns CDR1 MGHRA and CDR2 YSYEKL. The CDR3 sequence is CASSQGQGYAEAFF. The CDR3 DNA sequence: TGCGCCAGCAGCCAGGGACAGGGGTACGCTGAAGCTTTCTTT.

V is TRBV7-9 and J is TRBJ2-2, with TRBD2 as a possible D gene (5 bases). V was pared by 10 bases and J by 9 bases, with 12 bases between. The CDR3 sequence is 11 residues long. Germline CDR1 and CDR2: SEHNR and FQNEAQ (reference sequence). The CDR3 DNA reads TGTGCCACCGAGGGTCGGCGGGAGCTGTTTTTT. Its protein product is CATEGRRELFF.

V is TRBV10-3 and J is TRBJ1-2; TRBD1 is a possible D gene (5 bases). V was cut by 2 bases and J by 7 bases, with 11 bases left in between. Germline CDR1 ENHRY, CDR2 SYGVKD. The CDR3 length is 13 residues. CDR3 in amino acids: CAISETGDFGYTF. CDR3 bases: TGTGCCATCAGTGAGACCGGGGACTTTGGCTACACCTTC.

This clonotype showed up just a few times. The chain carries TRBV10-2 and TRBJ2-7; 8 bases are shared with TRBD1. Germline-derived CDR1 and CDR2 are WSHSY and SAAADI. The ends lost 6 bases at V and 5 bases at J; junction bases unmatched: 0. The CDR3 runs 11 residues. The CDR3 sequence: CASRQGDEQYF. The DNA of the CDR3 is TGCGCCAGCAGACAGGGGGACGAGCAGTACTTC.

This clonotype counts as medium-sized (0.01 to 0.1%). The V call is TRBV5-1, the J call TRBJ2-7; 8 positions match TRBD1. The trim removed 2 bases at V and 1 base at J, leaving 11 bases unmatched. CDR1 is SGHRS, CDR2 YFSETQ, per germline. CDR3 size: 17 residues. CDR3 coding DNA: TGCGCCAGCAGCTTAGGAATCCGGGACAGGCTATCCTACGAGCAGTACTTC. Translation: CASSLGIRDRLSYEQYF.

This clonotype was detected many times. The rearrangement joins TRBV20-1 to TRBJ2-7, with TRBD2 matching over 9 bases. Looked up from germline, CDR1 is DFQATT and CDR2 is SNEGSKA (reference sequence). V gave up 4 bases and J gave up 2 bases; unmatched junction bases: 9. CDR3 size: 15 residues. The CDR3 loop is CSAIPRLAGTYEQYV. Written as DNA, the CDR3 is TGCAGTGCTATACCCCGGCTAGCGGGGACCTACGAGCAGTACGTC.

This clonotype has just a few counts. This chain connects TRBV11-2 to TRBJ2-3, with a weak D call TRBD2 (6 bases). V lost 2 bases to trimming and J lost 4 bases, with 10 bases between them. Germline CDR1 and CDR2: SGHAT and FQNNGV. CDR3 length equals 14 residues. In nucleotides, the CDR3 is TGTGCCAGCAGCTTACCGGGAGCCCCAGATACGCAGTATTTT. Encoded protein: CASSLPGAPDTQYF.

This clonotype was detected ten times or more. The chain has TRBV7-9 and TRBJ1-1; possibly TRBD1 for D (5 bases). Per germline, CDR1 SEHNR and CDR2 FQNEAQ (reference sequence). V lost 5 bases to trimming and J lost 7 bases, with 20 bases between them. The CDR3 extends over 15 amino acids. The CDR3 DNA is TGTGCCAGCAGCCCCCGTACGGACCTCGGGGGTGAAGCTTTCTTT. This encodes CASSPRTDLGGEAFF.

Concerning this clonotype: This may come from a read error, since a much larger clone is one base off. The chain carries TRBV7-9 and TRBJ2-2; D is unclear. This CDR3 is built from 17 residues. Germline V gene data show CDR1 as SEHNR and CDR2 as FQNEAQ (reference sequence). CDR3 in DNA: TGTGCCAGCAGTTTAGGCAAGGGATTCTGGAGCACCGGGGAGCTGTTTTTT. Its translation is CASSLGKGFWSTGELFF.

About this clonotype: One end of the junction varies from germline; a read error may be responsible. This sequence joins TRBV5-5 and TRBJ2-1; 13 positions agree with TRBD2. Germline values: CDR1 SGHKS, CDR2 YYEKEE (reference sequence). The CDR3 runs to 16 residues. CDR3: CASSSGTSGNGSEQFF. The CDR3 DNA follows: TGCGCCAGCAGCTCTGGGACTAGCGGGAATGGCAGTGAGCAGTTCTTC.

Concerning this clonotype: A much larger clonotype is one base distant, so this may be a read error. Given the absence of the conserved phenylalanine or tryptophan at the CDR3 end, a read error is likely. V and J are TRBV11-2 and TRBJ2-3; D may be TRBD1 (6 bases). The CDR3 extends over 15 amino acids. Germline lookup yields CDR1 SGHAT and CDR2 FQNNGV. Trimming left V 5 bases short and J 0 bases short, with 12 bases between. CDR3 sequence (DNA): TGTGCCAGCAGCCGAGGACAGCTTAGCACAGATACGCAGTATCTT. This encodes CASSRGQLSTDTQYL.

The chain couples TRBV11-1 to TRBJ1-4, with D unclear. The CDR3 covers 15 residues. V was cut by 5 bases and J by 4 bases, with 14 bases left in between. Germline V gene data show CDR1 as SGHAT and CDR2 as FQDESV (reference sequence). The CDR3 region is CASSTDGRNNEKLFF. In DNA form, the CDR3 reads TGTGCCAGCAGCACGGACGGACGAAATAATGAAAAACTGTTTTTT.

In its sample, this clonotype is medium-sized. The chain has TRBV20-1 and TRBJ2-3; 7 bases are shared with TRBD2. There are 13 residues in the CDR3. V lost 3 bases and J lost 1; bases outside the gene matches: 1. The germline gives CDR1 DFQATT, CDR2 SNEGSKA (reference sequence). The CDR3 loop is CSASGRRTDTQYF. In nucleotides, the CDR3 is TGCAGTGCTAGCGGGAGGCGCACAGATACGCAGTATTTT.

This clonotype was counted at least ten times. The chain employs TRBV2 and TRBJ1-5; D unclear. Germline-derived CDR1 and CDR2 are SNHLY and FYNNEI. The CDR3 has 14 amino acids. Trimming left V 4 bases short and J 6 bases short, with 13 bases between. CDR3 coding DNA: TGTGCCAGCAGTGGATTTGGAAAGTCTCAGCCCCAGCATTTT. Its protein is CASSGFGKSQPQHF. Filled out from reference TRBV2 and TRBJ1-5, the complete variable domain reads EPEVTQTPSHQVTQMGQEVILRCVPISNHLYFYWYRQILGQKVEFLVSFYNNEISEKSEIFDDQFSVERPDGSNFTLKIRSTKLEDSAMYFCASSGFGKSQPQHFGDGTRLSIL.

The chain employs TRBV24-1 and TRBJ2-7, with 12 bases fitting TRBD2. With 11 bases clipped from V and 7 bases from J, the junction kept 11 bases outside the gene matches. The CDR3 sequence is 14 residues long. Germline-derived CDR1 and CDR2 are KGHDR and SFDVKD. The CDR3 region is CASRGLAGKREQYF. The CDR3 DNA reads TGTGCCAGCAGAGGACTAGCGGGGAAGCGGGAGCAGTACTTC.

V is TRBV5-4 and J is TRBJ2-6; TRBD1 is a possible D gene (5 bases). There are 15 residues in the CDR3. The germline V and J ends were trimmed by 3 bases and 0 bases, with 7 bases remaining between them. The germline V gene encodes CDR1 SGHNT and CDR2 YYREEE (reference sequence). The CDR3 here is CASSSDNSGANVLTF. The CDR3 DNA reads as TGTGCCAGCAGCTCGGACAACTCTGGGGCCAACGTCCTGACTTTC.

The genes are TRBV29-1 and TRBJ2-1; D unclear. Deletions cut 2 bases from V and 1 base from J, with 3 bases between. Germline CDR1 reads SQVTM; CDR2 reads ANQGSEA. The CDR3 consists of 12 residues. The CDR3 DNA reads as TGCAGCGTTGAAAGTTCCTACAATGAGCAGTTCTTC. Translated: CSVESSYNEQFF.

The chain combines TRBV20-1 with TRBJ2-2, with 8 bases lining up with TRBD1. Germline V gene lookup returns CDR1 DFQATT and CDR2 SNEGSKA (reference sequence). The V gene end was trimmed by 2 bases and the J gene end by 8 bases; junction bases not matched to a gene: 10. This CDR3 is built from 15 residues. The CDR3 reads CSARPRTGWLGELFF. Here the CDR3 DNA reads TGCAGTGCTAGACCAAGGACAGGGTGGCTTGGGGAGCTGTTTTTT.

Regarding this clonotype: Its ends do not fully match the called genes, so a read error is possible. The CDR3 here is CAITSGNYGQYF. The CDR3, as DNA: TGTGCCATCACTTCAGGGAACTACGGGCAGTACTTC. The gene calls are TRBV10-3 and TRBJ2-7; TRBD1 is a possible D gene (5 bases). CDR1 and CDR2 from the germline V gene are ENHRY and SYGVKD. The CDR3 has 12 amino acids.

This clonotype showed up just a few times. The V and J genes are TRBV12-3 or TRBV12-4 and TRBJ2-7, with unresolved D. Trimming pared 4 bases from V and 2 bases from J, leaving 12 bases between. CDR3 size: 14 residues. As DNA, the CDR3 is TGTGCCAGCAGTTATCGAATGGGGACCTACGAGCAGTACTTC. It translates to CASSYRMGTYEQYF.

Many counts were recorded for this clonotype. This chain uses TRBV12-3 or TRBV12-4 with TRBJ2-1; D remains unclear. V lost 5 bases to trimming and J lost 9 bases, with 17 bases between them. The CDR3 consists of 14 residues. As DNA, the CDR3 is TGTGCCAGCAGTGCTGATGTCGTAGTCACTGAGCAGTTCTTC. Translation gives CASSADVVVTEQFF.

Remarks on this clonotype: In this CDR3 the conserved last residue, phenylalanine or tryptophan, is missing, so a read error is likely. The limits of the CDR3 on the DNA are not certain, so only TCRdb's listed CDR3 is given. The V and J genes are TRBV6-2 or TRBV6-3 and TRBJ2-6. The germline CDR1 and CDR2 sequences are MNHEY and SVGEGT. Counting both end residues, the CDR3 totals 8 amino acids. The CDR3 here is CASSKSVQ.

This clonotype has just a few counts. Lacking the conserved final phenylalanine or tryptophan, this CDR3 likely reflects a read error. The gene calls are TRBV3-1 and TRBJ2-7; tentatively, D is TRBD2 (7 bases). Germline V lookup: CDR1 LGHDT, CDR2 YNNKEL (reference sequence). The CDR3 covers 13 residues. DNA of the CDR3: TGCGCCAGCAGCCAAAATGGGGGGGCGGGGCAGTACTCC. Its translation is CASSQNGGAGQYS.

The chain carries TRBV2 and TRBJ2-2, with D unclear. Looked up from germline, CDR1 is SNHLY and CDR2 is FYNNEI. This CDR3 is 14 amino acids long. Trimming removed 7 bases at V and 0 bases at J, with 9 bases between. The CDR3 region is CASNGKSNTGELFF. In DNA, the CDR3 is TGTGCCAGCAATGGGAAATCGAACACCGGGGAGCTGTTTTTT.